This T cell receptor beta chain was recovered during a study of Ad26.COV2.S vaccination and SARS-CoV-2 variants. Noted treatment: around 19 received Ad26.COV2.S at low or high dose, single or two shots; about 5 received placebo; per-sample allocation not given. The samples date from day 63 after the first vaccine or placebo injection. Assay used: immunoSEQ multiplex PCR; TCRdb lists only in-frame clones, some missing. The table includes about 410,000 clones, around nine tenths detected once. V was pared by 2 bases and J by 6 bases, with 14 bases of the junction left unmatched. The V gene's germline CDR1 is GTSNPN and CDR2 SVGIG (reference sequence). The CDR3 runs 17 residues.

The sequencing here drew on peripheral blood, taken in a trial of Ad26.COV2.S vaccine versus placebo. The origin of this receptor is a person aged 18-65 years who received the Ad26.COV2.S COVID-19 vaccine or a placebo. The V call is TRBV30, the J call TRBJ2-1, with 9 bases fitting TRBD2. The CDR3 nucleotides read TGTGCCTGGAGTTTCTATAGGGTAGCGGGAGATAGCAATGAGCAGTTCTTC. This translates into CAWSFYRVAGDSNEQFF. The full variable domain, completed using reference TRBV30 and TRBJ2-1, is SQTIHQWPATLVQPVGSPLSLECTVEGTSNPNLYWYRQAAGRGLQLLFYSVGIGQISSEVPQNLSASRPQDRQFILSSKKLLLSDSGFYLCAWSFYRVAGDSNEQFFGPGTRLTVL.